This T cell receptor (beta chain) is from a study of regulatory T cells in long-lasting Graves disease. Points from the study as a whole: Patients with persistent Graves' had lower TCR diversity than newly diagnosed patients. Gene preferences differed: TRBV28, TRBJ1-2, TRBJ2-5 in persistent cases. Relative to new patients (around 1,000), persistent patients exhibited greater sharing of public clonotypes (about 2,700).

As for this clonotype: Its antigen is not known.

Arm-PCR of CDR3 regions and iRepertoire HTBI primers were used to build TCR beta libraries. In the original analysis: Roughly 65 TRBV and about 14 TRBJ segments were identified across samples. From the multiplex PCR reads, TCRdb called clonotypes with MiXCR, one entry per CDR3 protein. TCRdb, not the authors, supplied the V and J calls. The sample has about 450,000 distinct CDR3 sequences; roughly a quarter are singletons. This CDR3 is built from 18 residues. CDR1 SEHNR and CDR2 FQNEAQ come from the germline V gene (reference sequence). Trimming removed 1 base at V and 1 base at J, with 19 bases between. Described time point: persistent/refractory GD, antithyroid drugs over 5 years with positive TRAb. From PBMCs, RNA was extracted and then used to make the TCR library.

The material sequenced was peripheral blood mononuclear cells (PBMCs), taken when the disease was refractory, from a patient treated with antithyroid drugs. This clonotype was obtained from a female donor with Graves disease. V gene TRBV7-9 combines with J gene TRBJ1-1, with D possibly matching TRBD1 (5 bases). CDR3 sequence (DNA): TGTGCCAGCAGCTTAGAGGGGATGGGGGTCGGCGGGAACACTGAAGCTTTCTTT. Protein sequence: CASSLEGMGVGGNTEAFF.